This TCR beta chain was captured by sequencing in a study of T cells after yellow fever vaccination. Overall study findings and caveats: Most primary-vaccination clones recurred post-booster (around 95% CD4, about 90% CD8). Few clonotypes appeared in both CD4 and CD8 compartments. A weaker secondary response peaked on day 5, the primary on day 15.

As TCR cDNA was made by 5'RACE template switching, a universal primer site and UMIs were added. In TCRdb, the 5' RACE reads were re-called with MiXCR into one record per CDR3 protein. The repertoire has under 700,000 distinct CDR3 sequences, around a sixth of them found once; the top ten carry 17%. As for this clonotype: Its target is not known.

Trimming removed 7 bases at V and 7 bases at J, with 16 bases between. The CDR3 extends over 13 amino acids. CDR1 and CDR2 from the germline V gene are KGHSH and LQKENI. Material: PBMCs, obtained about 5 days after the first yellow fever vaccination. The chain has TRBV18 and TRBJ2-5, with a possible D match to TRBD2 (6 bases). This sequence originates from a young man who received the YFV17D yellow fever vaccine. This CDR3 reads CASLRDLDGTQYF. CDR3 nucleotide sequence: TGTGCCAGCTTGCGGGACCTGGACGGGACCCAGTACTTC.